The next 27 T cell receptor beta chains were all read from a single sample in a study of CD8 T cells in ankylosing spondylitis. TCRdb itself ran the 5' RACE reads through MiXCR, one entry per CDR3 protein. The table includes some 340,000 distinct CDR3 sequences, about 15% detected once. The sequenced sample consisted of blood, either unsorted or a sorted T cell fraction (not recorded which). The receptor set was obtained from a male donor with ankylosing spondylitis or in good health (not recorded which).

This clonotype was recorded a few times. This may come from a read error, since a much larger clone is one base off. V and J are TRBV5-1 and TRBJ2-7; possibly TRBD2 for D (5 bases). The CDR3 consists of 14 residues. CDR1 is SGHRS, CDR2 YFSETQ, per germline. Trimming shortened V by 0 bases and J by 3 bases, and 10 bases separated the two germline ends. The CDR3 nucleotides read TGCGCCAGCAGCTTGGAGGCGGGTTTCTACGAGCAGTACTTC. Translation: CASSLEAGFYEQYF.

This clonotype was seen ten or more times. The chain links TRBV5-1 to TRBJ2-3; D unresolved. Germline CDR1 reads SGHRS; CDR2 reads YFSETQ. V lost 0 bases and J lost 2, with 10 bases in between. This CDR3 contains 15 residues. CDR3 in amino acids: CASSLGPLPTDTQYF. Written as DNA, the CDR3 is TGCGCCAGCAGCTTGGGTCCCTTACCCACAGATACGCAGTATTTT. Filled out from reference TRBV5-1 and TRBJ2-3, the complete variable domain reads KAGVTQTPRYLIKTRGQQVTLSCSPISGHRSVSWYQQTPGQGLQFLFEYFSETQRNKGNFPGRFSGRQFSNSRSEMNVSTLELGDSALYLCASSLGPLPTDTQYFGPGTRLTVL.

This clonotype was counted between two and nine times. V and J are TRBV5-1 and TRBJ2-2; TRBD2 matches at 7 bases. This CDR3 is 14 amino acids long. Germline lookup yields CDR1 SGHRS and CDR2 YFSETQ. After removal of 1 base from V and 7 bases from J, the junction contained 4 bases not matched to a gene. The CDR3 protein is CASSLRGRSGELFF. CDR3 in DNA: TGCGCCAGCAGCTTGCGCGGGAGAAGCGGGGAGCTGTTTTTT.

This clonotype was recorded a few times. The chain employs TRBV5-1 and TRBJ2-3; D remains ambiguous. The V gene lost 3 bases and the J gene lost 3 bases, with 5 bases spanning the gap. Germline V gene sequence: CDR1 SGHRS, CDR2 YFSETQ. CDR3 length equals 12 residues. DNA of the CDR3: TGCGCCAGCAGCTCCTTTACAGATACGCAGTATTTT. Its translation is CASSSFTDTQYF.

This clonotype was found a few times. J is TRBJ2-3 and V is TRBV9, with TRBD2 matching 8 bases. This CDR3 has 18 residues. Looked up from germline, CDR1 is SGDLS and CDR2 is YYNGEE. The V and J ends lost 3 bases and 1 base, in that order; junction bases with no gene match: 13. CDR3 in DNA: TGTGCCAGCAGCGCCCCGCCTGAGCGGGGGAGGGGCACAGATACGCAGTATTTT. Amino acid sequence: CASSAPPERGRGTDTQYF.

CDR3 nucleotides: TGCAGTGCTCGGAATCCGGGACTAGGCTACGAGCAGTACTTC. It is translated as CSARNPGLGYEQYF. The chain is built from TRBV20-1 and TRBJ2-7, with TRBD2 matching over 8 bases. V shed 5 bases, J shed 3 bases, and the junction held 9 bases outside the gene matches. The CDR3 consists of 14 residues. Germline CDR1 is DFQATT and CDR2 is SNEGSKA (reference sequence).

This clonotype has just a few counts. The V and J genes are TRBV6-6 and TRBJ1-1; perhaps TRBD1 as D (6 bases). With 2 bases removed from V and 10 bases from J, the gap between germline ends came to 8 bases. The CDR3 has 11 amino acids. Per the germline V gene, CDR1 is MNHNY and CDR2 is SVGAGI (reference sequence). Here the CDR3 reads CASSYQGRAFF. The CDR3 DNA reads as TGTGCCAGCAGTTACCAGGGGAGAGCTTTCTTT.

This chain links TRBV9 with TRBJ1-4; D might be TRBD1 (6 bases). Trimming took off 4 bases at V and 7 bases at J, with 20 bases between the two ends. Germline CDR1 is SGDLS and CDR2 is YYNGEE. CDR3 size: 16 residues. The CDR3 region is CASSPGTGGAGEKLFF. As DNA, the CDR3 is TGTGCCAGCAGCCCCGGAACGGGGGGCGCAGGTGAAAAACTGTTTTTT.

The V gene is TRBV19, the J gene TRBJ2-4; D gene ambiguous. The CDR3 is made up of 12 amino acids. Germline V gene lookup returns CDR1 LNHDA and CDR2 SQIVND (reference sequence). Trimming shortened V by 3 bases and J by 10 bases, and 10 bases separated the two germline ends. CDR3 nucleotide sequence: TGTGCCAGTAGTATCCCGGGTGCGATTCAGTACTTC. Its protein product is CASSIPGAIQYF.

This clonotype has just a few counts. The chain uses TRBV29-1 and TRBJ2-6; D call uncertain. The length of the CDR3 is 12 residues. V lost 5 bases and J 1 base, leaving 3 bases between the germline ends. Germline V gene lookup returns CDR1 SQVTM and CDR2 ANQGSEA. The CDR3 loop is CSVISGANVLTF. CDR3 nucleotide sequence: TGCAGCGTTATATCTGGGGCCAACGTCCTGACTTTC.

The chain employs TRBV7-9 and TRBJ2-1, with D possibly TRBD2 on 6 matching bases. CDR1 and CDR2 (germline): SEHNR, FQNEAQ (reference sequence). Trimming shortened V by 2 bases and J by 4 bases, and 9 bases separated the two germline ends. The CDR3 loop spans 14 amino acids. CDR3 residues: CASSLTSRYNEQFF. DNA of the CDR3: TGTGCCAGCAGCTTAACTAGCAGATACAATGAGCAGTTCTTC.

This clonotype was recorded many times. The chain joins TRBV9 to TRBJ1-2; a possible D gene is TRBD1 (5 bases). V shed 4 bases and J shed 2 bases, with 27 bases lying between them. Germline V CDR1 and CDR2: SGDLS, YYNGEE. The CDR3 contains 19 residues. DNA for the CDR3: TGTGCCAGCAGCCCTCCGATGGCCATGGCCGGGACGGCCAACTATGGCTACACCTTC. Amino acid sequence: CASSPPMAMAGTANYGYTF. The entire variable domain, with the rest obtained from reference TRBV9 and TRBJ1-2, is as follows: DSGVTQTPKHLITATGQRVTLRCSPRSGDLSVYWYQQSLDQGLQFLIQYYNGEERAKGNILERFSAQQFPDLHSELNLSSLELGDSALYFCASSPPMAMAGTANYGYTFGSGTRLTVV.

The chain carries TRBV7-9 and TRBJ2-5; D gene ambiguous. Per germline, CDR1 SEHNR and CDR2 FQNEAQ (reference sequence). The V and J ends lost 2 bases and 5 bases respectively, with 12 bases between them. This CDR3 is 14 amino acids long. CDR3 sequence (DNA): TGTGCCAGCAGCTTAACCCGGACGAGGGAGACCCAGTACTTC. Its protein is CASSLTRTRETQYF.

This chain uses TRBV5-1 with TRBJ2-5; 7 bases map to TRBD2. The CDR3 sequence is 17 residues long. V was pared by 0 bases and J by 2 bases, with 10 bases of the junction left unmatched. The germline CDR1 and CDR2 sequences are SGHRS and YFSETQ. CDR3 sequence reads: CASSLALAGDPQETQYF. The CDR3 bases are TGCGCCAGCAGCTTGGCCCTGGCGGGGGATCCACAAGAGACCCAGTACTTC.

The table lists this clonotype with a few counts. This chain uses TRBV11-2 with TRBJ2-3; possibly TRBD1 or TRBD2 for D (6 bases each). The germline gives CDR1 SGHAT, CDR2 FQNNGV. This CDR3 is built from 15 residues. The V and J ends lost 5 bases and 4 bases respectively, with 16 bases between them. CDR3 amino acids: CASSANGGHADTQYF. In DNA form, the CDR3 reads TGTGCCAGCAGCGCGAATGGGGGGCATGCAGATACGCAGTATTTT.

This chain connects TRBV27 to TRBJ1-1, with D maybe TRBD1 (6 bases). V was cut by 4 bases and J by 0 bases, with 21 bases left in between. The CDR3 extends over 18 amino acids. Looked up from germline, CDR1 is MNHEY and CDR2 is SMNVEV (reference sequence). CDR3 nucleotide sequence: TGTGCCAGCAGTTCCATCACAGGGTTTGGCGGGATGAACACTGAAGCTTTCTTT. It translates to CASSSITGFGGMNTEAFF.

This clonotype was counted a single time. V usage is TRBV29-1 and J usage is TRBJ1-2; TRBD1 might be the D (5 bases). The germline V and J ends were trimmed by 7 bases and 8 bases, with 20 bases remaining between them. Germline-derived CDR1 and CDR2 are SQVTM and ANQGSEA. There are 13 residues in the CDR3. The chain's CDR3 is CSEVRGPLRGYTF. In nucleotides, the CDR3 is TGCAGCGAAGTGAGGGGACCCCTGCGGGGCTACACCTTC.

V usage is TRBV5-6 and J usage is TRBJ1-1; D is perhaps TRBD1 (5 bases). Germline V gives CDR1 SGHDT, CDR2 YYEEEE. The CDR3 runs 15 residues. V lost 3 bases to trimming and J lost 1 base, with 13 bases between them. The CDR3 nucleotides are TGTGCCAGCAGCTGGGGCAGTATTCAGAACACTGAAGCTTTCTTT. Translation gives CASSWGSIQNTEAFF.

CDR3 loop: CASKAGTMNTEAFF. The CDR3 DNA follows: TGCGCCAGCAAGGCAGGGACAATGAACACTGAAGCTTTCTTT. This rearrangement joins TRBV5-1 to TRBJ1-1; tentatively, D is TRBD1 (6 bases). Germline CDR1 SGHRS, CDR2 YFSETQ. The germline V and J ends were trimmed by 6 bases and 0 bases, with 12 bases remaining between them. CDR3 length: 14 residues.

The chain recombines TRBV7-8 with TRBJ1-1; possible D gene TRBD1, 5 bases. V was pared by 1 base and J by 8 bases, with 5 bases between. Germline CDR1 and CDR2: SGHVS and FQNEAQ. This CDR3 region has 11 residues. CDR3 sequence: CASSLGQEAFF. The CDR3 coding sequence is TGTGCCAGCAGCTTAGGACAGGAAGCTTTCTTT.

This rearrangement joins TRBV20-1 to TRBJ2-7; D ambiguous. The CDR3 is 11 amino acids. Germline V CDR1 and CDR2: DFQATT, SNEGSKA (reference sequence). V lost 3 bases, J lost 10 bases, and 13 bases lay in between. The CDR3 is CSASTTSDQYF. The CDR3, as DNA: TGCAGTGCTAGTACGACTTCGGACCAGTACTTC.

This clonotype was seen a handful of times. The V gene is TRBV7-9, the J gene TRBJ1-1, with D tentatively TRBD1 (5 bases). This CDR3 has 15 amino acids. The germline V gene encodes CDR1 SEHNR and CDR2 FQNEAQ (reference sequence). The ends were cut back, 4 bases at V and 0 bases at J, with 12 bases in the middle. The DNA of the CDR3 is TGTGCCAGCAGCTGGGGAGGGGCAATGAACACTGAAGCTTTCTTT. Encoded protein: CASSWGGAMNTEAFF. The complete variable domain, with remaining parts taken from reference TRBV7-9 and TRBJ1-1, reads DTGVSQNPRHKITKRGQNVTFRCDPISEHNRLYWYRQTLGQGPEFLTYFQNEAQLEKSRLLSDRFSAERPKGSFSTLEIQRTEQGDSAMYLCASSWGGAMNTEAFFGQGTRLTVV.

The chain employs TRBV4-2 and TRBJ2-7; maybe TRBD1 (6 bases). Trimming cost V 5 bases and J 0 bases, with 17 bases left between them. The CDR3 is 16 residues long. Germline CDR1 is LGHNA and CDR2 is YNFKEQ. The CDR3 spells CASSTAGTPISYEQYF. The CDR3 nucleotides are TGTGCCAGCAGCACAGCCGGGACACCGATCTCCTACGAGCAGTACTTC.

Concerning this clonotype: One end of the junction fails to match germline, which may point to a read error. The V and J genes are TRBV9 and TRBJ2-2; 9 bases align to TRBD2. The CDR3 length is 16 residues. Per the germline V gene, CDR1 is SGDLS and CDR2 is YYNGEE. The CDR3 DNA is TGTGCCAGCGGCGTATGGCCTAGCGGGAAGACCGGGGAGCTGTTTTTT. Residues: CASGVWPSGKTGELFF.

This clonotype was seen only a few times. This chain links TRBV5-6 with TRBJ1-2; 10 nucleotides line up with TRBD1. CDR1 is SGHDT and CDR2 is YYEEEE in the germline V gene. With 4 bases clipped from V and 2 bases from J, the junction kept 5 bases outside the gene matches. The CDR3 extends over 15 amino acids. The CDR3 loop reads CASSGPGQGNYGYTF. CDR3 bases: TGTGCCAGCAGCGGTCCGGGACAGGGGAACTATGGCTACACCTTC.

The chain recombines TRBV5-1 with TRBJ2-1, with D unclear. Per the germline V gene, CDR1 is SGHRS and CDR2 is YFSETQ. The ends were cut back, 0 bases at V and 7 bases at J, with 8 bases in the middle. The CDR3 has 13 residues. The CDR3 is CASSLGSANEQFF. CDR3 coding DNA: TGCGCCAGCAGCTTGGGATCTGCAAATGAGCAGTTCTTC.

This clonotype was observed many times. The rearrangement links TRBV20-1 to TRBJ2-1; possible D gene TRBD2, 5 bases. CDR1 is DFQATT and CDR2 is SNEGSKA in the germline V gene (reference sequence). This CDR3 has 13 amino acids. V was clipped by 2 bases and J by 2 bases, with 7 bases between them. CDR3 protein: CSARWTAYNEQFF. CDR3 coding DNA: TGCAGTGCTAGATGGACTGCCTACAATGAGCAGTTCTTC.